The present T cell receptor beta chain was sequenced within a study of radiotherapy plus CTLA-4 blockade in lung cancer. Study background: Of the patients, about 17% showed objective responses and roughly 30% attained disease control.

Regarding the study as a whole: Reportedly, early blood T cell clone dynamics best predicted response, with interferon-beta.

Germline CDR1 and CDR2: MNHNS and SASEGT. The CDR3 length is 12 residues. The V and J ends lost 4 bases and 4 bases respectively, with 8 bases between them. This table comes from immunoSEQ multiplex PCR, and its TCRdb copy is limited to in-frame clones, with some not included. This table has about 98,000 clones, 82% appearing once. In the case of this clone: Its matching antigen is unknown.

Those patients who had chemo-refractory metastatic non-small-cell lung cancer were given focal radiation along with CTLA-4 blockade through ipilimumab. The source of this sequence is a human donor with non-small cell lung cancer who had a partial response to radiotherapy plus ipilimumab. The V gene is TRBV6-1, the J gene TRBJ2-7, with D perhaps matching TRBD2 (5 bases). Here the sequenced sample was peripheral blood, taken from a patient treated with radiotherapy plus ipilimumab. CDR3 region: CASSASLYEQYF. In DNA form, the CDR3 reads TGTGCCAGCAGTGCTAGCTTATACGAGCAGTACTTC.